These T cell receptor beta chains were read from a single sample in a study of Ad26.COV2.S vaccination and SARS-CoV-2 variants. Clones were sequenced by immunoSEQ multiplex PCR, and TCRdb holds only the in-frame ones, with some missing. The data contain some 270,000 clones, 87% of them singletons. The specimen comprised peripheral blood, sampled in a trial of Ad26.COV2.S vaccine versus placebo. The receptors derive from a person between 18 and 59 years old who received the Ad26.COV2.S COVID-19 vaccine or a placebo. Each CDR3 is given without its conserved first and last residue.

>TRBV7-9
ASSPKNIQY
>TRBV20-1
SASTFLGDGYT
>TRBV9
ASSADPDRAGYGYT
>TRBV13
ASSSSDRFYNSPLH
>TRBV11-2
ASSFGGRDNEQF
>TRBV4-2
ASSQGTGQESNQPQH
>TRBV11-1
ASSFGGDGYT
>TRBV13
ASRLEGLVTGVHNEQF
>TRBV11-3
ASSSGVGETQY
>TRBV9
ASSVGGGGEQY
>TRBV4-1
ASSPLSGANVLT
>TRBV18
ASSPTAGSPNEQF
>TRBV19
ASSIGQEWRKTQY
>TRBV12-5
ASGLVFGGIDEQF
>TRBV10-2
ASRTGVNTEAF
>TRBV5-4
ASSLSPSGGNTDTQY
>TRBV29-1
SALDGTGHLKF
>TRBV12-3/TRBV12-4
ASSLGHGEQY
>TRBV19
ASKGRGSNQETQY
>TRBV18
ASSPGGMVEKLF
>TRBV11-2
ASSSGLAGGRGNEQF
>TRBV30
AWVAGAHLTGELF
>TRBV5-1
ASSGSTDTQY
>TRBV12-5
ASGRGGAGPTDTQY